The entry below describes one T cell receptor beta chain. This clonotype was seen a single time. There is no known antigen for this receptor. Qualities for individual bases were not recorded, and no much larger clone is one base off. Evidence from a single read is weak. Between the V and J ends, shortened by 6 bases and 2 bases respectively, the junction contains 7 bases. Via the germline V gene, CDR1 is SGHVS and CDR2 FQNEAQ. The cysteine opens and the phenylalanine closes a CDR3 of 12 amino acids. The read is trimmed to its CDR3 DNA, 36 bases read in frame from base 1. This sample was included in a study of type 1 and type 2 diabetes patients (dated by TCRdb to the mid-2010s). Context from the whole study: About 10 type 1 diabetes patients, a few type 2 diabetes patients and 6 or 7 nondiabetic controls, all recruited in China, made up the cohort. When roughly 20-cycle amplification was compared with 25-cycle amplification, V gene usage looked similar, suggesting that primer efficiencies were similar and PCR bias was random. Altogether, approximately 19 million paired-end reads were produced across the whole study. Across the study, CD4+ and CD8+ T cells were positively selected from PBMCs by means of CD4 or CD8 MicroBeads on MACS columns. Sequencing of the TCRbeta libraries was paired-end and was performed on Illumina HiSeq 2000 or MiSeq instruments. TCRbeta repertoires were profiled by high-throughput sequencing in the study to compare type 1 diabetes, type 2 diabetes and nondiabetic individuals. For the type 1 diabetes patients, the type 2 diabetes patients acted as a disease comparison group.

Results the study describes overall, beyond this receptor: Few highly-expanded CD4+ clones, median one, were found in type 2 diabetes patients, accounting for a median about 4.2% of reads. High diversity was shown by type 2 diabetes repertoires, and the diversity was significantly greater than that of type 1 diabetes repertoires in both CD4+ and CD8+ T cells. Age and gender were not matched between study groups, possibly biasing interpretation. Because only a limited number of T2D and control samples were sequenced, some T1D-only HECs might also be present in more T2D or control samples. Highly correlated V and J gene usage patterns were observed for type 2 diabetes and control samples, with an average of approximately 0.97 between samples.

Every diabetic patient fulfilled standard classification criteria for type 1 or type 2 diabetes, and glucose and C-peptide were measured using WHO-recommended methods. Donors were excluded if they had other autoimmune diseases or infections within the previous four weeks. Roughly 10 milliliters of peripheral blood were collected from each participant. PBMCs were isolated with LymphoPrep density separation. Sequencing instrument: Illumina MiSeq. TCRbeta CDR3 amplification used genomic DNA from the sorted T cell subsets as template. The TCRbeta CDR3 region was amplified by multiplex PCR using 30 forward and 13 reverse primers. After the PCR products were purified with AMPure XP beads, a second PCR of around 27 cycles was run to add indices and adaptors. Before sequencing, libraries were gel-purified with the QIAquick Gel Extraction Kit. In the source study's methods: FLASH was used to merge the paired-end reads, and IgBLAST was used to align the reads to IMGT V, D and J germline references. Reads with below 70% alignment identity to germline references were discarded, and about 11 million reads were retained study-wide. CDR3 boundaries, reading frame and productivity were assigned according to IMGT definitions. Highly-expanded clones were defined as clones at or above 1% of reads, and diversity was measured by normalized Shannon entropy. Group differences in Shannon entropy were tested with unpaired two-tailed t-tests. TCRdb applied fastp at Q25 and MiXCR to the public reads, then kept only in-frame beta chains. CDR3 protein duplicates are merged, each entry listing the most common genes and DNA. These V and J calls derive from TCRdb rather than the authors' analysis. This sample holds about 250,000 distinct CDR3 sequences; roughly 48% were observed only once. The ten largest clones take up roughly 13% of the sample.

This receptor was identified in a man aged 18 to 29 with type 2 diabetes. The chain was built from TRBV7-8 and TRBJ2-5; no D gene call is confident. The material sequenced was peripheral blood mononuclear cells (PBMCs). The CDR3 amino acid sequence is: CASSDRQETQYF. The DNA sequence is TGTGCCAGCAGTGACCGGCAAGAGACCCAGTACTTC.